This T cell receptor (beta chain) came from a study of blood T cell repertoires in COVID-19. Overall study context: Acute-phase and convalescent COVID-19 samples originated in the United States, Italy and Spain. Sources were T cells, B-cell-depleted T cells, or PBMCs; the material itself was cDNA or gDNA.

Trimming removed 4 bases from V and 5 bases from J, with 18 bases in between. The CDR3 spans 15 residues. Germline-derived CDR1 and CDR2 are MDHEN and SYDVKM. Data came from immunoSEQ multiplex PCR; TCRdb stores just in-frame clones and leaves some out. Among tens of thousands of clones, 90% to 95% were seen once, and the ten largest hold under 2%. The chain couples TRBV28 to TRBJ2-7, with D perhaps matching TRBD1 (7 bases). The TCR comes from a woman aged 45 to 65 in a cohort sampled during active COVID-19. Sequenced: peripheral blood. CDR3 loop: CASSSGAGGRNEQYF. The CDR3, as DNA: TGTGCCAGCAGTTCCGGGGCAGGGGGGAGGAACGAGCAGTACTTC.